The rows below give T cell receptor beta chains drawn from one sample of a study of blood T cell repertoires in COVID-19. Measured with immunoSEQ multiplex PCR; TCRdb has only the in-frame clones, and not every one. The sample shows 50,000 to 55,000 clones, approximately 87% of them seen only once. The specimen sequenced was peripheral blood. Receptors originate from a man aged 45-65 years with acute or convalescent COVID-19. The CDR3 runs from the conserved cysteine through the conserved F or W. A clone size is listed for some rows: how often the clone was seen (once, few, many), or a class if it is expanded.

CASSPTSGRGNEQFF	TRBJ2-1	-	TRBV5-1
CASSPRIRGQHSPLHF	TRBJ1-6	few	TRBV7-8
CASSYSNQGGYEQYF	TRBJ2-7	-	TRBV6-5
CARSLVRGTTEAFF	TRBJ1-1	few	TRBV5-3
CARPGTSGSSDTQYF	TRBJ2-3	-	TRBV19
CASLQGRSGNTIYF	TRBJ1-3	-	TRBV6-5
CASSKRHECSYEQYF	TRBJ2-7	once	TRBV21-1
CSASSGREETQYF	TRBJ2-5	-	TRBV20-1
CASSYFGDRVSYEQYF	TRBJ2-7	-	TRBV6-5
CASSATGQGYNEQFF	TRBJ2-1	-	TRBV5-6
CASSLEAGGSYEQYF	TRBJ2-7	-	TRBV5-1
CASSYSRFSKPQHF	TRBJ1-5	-	TRBV6-5
CASSGERGGIGEQFF	TRBJ2-1	-	TRBV6-4
CASSLAGSEKLFF	TRBJ1-4	-	TRBV7-9
CATSRDTRSNQPQHF	TRBJ1-5	-	TRBV15
CASSHGTNQPQHF	TRBJ1-5	few	TRBV12-3/TRBV12-4
CASSYSPADEQYF	TRBJ2-7	-	TRBV6-6
CASSFRGMGEKLFF	TRBJ1-4	few	TRBV5-4
CAWRVRAVSPLHF	TRBJ1-6	once	TRBV30
CASTTGGSYGYTF	TRBJ1-2	-	TRBV12-3/TRBV12-4
CASTEQRGTNTDTQYF	TRBJ2-3	-	TRBV2
CASSEPGRNTGELFF	TRBJ2-2	-	TRBV6-1
CASRDYKETQYF	TRBJ2-5	-	TRBV2
CASSQQAWGVQGTYGYTF	TRBJ1-2	-	TRBV7-9
CASSLIRLAGALSTDTQYF	TRBJ2-3	-	TRBV27
CASSYSERGGDEQYF	TRBJ2-7	-	TRBV6-2/TRBV6-3
CASSEQAGFGGVSWLFF	TRBJ2-2	-	TRBV6-1